Below are 8 T cell receptor beta chains sequenced from a single sample in a study of low-dose radiotherapy and immunotherapy resistance in tumors. Alpha- and beta-chain coverage of first-strand cDNA came from TRAV- and TRBV-specific primers. Both a constant-region primer and a V-primer adapter served to amplify TCRs across 15 to 25 PCR cycles. TCRdb ran MiXCR on the reads and lists one entry per CDR3 protein. The data hold 85,000 to 95,000 distinct CDR3 sequences, with roughly 9% observed a single time. Regarding time point: before trial treatment. Here the sequenced sample was PBMCs, taken before treatment. These receptors were obtained from a male donor with prostate cancer.

This clonotype has a count of ten or more. The chain has TRBV4-1 and TRBJ1-5; a possible D gene is TRBD1 (5 bases). Trimming pared 0 bases from V and 9 bases from J, leaving 12 bases between. CDR3 length equals 14 residues. Germline V gene sequence: CDR1 MGHRA, CDR2 YSYEKL. The chain's CDR3 is CASSQDPGIRPQHF. The CDR3 DNA sequence: TGCGCCAGCAGCCAAGATCCAGGGATAAGGCCCCAGCATTTT.

This clonotype has ten or more counts. This chain uses TRBV29-1 with TRBJ2-3; D is perhaps TRBD1 (5 bases). This CDR3 has 14 residues. Germline lookup yields CDR1 SQVTM and CDR2 ANQGSEA. Trimming removed 6 bases at V and 0 bases at J, with 13 bases between. The CDR3 nucleotides read TGCAGCGTGAAGACAGCCTCTAGCACAGATACGCAGTATTTT. It specifies CSVKTASSTDTQYF.

This clonotype was picked up many times. The chain links TRBV3-1 to TRBJ2-1, with D tentatively TRBD1 or TRBD2 (6 bases each). With 0 bases removed from V and 11 bases from J, the gap between germline ends came to 14 bases. CDR1 LGHDT and CDR2 YNNKEL come from the germline V gene (reference sequence). The CDR3 totals 14 residues. CDR3 sequence: CASSQEGAGGQQFF. CDR3 DNA sequence: TGTGCCAGCAGCCAAGAAGGTGCTGGGGGGCAGCAGTTCTTC.

At least ten counts were recorded for this clonotype. The genes are TRBV23-1 and TRBJ2-1; tentatively, D is TRBD1 or TRBD2 (5 bases each). TRBV23-1 is known as an ORF, though its function is uncertain. V gave up 1 base and J gave up 6 bases, with 16 bases separating them. This CDR3 is 16 amino acids long. CDR3 in amino acids: CASSQWGRETGNEQFF. The CDR3 region has the DNA TGCGCCAGCAGTCAATGGGGCAGGGAGACCGGCAATGAGCAGTTCTTC.

This clonotype was seen at least ten times. The J gene is TRBJ2-1, the V gene TRBV5-1; D uncertain. The germline V gene has CDR1 SGHRS and CDR2 YFSETQ. The CDR3 is made up of 15 amino acids. The ends were cut back, 0 bases at V and 5 bases at J, with 12 bases in the middle. DNA for the CDR3: TGCGCCAGCAGCTTGGCGGGCAGTCCTAACAATGAGCAGTTCTTC. Protein: CASSLAGSPNNEQFF.

In its sample, this clonotype was seen many times. V is TRBV7-2 and J is TRBJ2-3; maybe TRBD2 (6 bases). The ends were cut back, 5 bases at V and 2 bases at J, with 14 bases in the middle. Germline V gene sequence: CDR1 SGHTA, CDR2 FQGNSA. The CDR3 has 15 amino acids. The CDR3 sequence: CASSAAGPVTDTQYF. The CDR3 DNA reads as TGTGCCAGCAGCGCCGCGGGGCCAGTCACAGATACGCAGTATTTT.

This clonotype was counted at least ten times. Here the CDR3 DNA reads TGTGCCAGCAGCCGAACTAGGACTAGCGGTTACAATGAGCAGTTCTTC. This encodes CASSRTRTSGYNEQFF. The chain is built from TRBV27 and TRBJ2-1; the match to TRBD2 covers 10 bases. The germline CDR1 and CDR2 sequences are MNHEY and SMNVEV (reference sequence). The CDR3 sequence is 16 residues long. V shed 6 bases and J 4 bases; nucleotides not matched to a gene: 9.

This clonotype was counted ten times or more. The chain links TRBV18 to TRBJ1-5; possibly TRBD1 for D (6 bases). Germline CDR1 is KGHSH and CDR2 is LQKENI. V was clipped by 2 bases and J by 0 bases, with 8 bases between them. The CDR3 has 15 residues. CDR3 amino acids: CASSPTGISNQPQHF. The DNA of the CDR3 is TGTGCCAGCTCACCAACAGGGATTAGCAATCAGCCCCAGCATTTT.